The clone carrying this T cell receptor (beta chain) has just a few counts. What it recognizes is unknown. This sample also contains other DNA sequences that code for the same CDR3. This entry comes from a study of shared clonotypes between healthy human individuals. Study results and limitations: Sequencing depth was expected to affect clonotype sharing among donors. The sole specimen, blood, was sampled, and tissue repertoires likely differ. Researchers found naive subsets generally carried larger estimated richness than memory subsets.

The V gene end was trimmed by 2 bases and the J gene end by 6 bases; junction bases not matched to a gene: 1. This CDR3 is 14 amino acids long. The germline V gene has CDR1 SGHTA and CDR2 FQGNSA. The repertoire was sequenced with immunoSEQ multiplex PCR; TCRdb's copy has only in-frame clones and lacks some. The profile shows 950,000 to 1,300,000 clones, about 74% of them singletons. The rearrangement joins TRBV7-2 to TRBJ2-1, with TRBD2 identical over 10 bases. The receptor was isolated from a man aged 18 to 29 in good health. The specimen was memory CD4+ T cells sorted from blood. Subset denoted: CD45RA-negative fraction. CDR3 sequence: CASSLLAGVNEQFF. The CDR3 DNA is TGTGCCAGCAGCTTACTAGCGGGAGTCAATGAGCAGTTCTTC.